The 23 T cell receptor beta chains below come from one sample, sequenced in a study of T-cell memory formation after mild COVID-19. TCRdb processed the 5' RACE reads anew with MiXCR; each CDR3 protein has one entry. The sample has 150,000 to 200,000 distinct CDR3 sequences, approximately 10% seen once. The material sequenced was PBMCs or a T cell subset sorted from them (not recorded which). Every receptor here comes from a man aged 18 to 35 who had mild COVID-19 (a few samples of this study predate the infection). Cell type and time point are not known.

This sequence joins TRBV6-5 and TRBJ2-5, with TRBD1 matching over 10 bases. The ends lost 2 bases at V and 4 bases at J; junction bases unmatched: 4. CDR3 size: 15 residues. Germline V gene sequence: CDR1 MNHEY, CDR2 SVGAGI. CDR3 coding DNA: TGTGCCAGCAGTTACGACAGGGGGCGGCGAGAGACCCAGTACTTC. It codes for CASSYDRGRRETQYF.

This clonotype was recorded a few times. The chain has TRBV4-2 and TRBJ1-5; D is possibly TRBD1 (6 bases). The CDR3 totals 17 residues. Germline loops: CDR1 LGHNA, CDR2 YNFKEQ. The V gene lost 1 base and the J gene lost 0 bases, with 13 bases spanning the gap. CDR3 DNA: TGTGCCAGCAGCCAAGCGCAGACAGGCAATAGCAATCAGCCCCAGCATTTT. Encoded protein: CASSQAQTGNSNQPQHF.

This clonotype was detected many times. The DNA for the CDR3 is TGCAGCGCTGCTGGGGGGCTAGCCAAAAACATTCAGTACTTC. Translation gives CSAAGGLAKNIQYF. The gene calls are TRBV29-1 and TRBJ2-4, with D perhaps assigned TRBD1 or TRBD2 (6 bases each). The germline CDR1 and CDR2 sequences are SQVTM and ANQGSEA. Trimming pared 7 bases from V and 0 bases from J, leaving 13 bases between. The CDR3 is made up of 14 amino acids.

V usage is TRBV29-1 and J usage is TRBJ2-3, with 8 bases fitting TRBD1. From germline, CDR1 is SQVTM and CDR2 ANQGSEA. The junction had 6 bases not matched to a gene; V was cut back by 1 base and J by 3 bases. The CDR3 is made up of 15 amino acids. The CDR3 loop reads CSVEGAGGETDTQYF. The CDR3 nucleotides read TGCAGCGTTGAAGGCGCAGGGGGCGAAACAGATACGCAGTATTTT.

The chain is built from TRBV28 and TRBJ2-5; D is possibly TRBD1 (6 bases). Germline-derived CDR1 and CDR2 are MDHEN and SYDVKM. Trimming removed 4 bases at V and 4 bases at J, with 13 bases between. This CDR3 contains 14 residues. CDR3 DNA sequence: TGTGCCAGCAGTTCCCCAACAGGGATAGAGACCCAGTACTTC. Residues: CASSSPTGIETQYF. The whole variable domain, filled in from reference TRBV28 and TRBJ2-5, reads DVKVTQSSRYLVKRTGEKVFLECVQDMDHENMFWYRQDPGLGLRLIYFSYDVKMKEKGDIPEGYSVSREKKERFSLILESASTNQTSMYLCASSSPTGIETQYFGPGTRLLVL.

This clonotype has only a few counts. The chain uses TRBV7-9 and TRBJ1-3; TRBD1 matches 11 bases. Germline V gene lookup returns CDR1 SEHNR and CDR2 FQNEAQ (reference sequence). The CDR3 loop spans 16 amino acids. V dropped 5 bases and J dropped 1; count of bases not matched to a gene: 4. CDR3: CASSLGTGGSGNTIYF. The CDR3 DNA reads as TGTGCCAGCAGCCTTGGGACAGGGGGTTCTGGAAACACCATATATTTT.

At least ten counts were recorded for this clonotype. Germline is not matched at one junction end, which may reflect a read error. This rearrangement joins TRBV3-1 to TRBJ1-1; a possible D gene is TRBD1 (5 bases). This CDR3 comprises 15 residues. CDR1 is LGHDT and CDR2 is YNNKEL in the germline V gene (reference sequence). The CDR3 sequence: CASSQNELGPGSKRF. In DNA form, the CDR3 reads TGTGCCAGCAGCCAAAACGAATTGGGGCCCGGTTCCAAAAGGTTT.

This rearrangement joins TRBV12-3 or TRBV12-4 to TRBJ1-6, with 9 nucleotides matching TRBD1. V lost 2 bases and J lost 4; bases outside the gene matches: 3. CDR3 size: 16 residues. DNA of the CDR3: TGTGCCAGCAGTTTAACGACAGGGGGTTATAATTCACCCCTCCACTTT. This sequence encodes CASSLTTGGYNSPLHF.

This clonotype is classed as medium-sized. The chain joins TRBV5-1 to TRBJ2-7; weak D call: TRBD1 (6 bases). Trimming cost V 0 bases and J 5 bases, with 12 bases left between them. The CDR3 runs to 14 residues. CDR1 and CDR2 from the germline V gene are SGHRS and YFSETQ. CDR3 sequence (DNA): TGCGCCAGCAGCTTGGGGGACACAGGGAACGAGCAGTACTTC. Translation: CASSLGDTGNEQYF.

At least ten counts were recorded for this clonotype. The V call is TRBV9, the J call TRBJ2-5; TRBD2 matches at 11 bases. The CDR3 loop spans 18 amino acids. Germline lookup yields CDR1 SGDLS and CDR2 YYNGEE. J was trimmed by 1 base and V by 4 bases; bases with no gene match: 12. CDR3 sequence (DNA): TGTGCCAGCAGCCTCAAACACGCTAGCGGGGGGTTCCAAGAGACCCAGTACTTC. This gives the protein CASSLKHASGGFQETQYF.

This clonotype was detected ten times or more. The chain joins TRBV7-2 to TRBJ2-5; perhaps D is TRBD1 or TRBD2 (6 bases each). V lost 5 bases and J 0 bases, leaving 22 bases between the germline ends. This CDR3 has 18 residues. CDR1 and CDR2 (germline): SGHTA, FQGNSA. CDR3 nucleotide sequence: TGTGCCAGCAGCCCGGGGGCCTTTTCCGGTTGGTACCAAGAGACCCAGTACTTC. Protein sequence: CASSPGAFSGWYQETQYF.

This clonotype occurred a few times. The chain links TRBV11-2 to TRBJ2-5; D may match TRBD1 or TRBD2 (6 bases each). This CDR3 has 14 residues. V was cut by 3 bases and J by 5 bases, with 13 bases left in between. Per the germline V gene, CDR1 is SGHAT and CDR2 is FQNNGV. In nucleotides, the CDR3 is TGTGCCAGCAGCTTGGTTTTAGGGGGGGAGACCCAGTACTTC. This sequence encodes CASSLVLGGETQYF.

The CDR3 nucleotides are TGTGCCAGCAGCTTCCCTGGACTCCTAGAAGATACGCAGTATTTT. Its protein product is CASSFPGLLEDTQYF. The rearrangement links TRBV7-8 to TRBJ2-3; weak D call: TRBD2 (5 bases). Trimming took 3 bases from V and 5 from J, leaving 15 bases between them. This CDR3 is 15 amino acids long. Germline V gene sequence: CDR1 SGHVS, CDR2 FQNEAQ.

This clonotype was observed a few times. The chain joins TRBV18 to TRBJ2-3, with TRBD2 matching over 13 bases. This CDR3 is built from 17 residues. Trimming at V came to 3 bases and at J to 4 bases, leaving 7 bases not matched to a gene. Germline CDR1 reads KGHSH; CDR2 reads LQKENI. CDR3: CASSPLGLAGIADTQYF. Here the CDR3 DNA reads TGTGCCAGCTCACCGCTGGGACTAGCGGGGATAGCAGATACGCAGTATTTT. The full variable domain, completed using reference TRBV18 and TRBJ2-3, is NAGVMQNPRHLVRRRGQEARLRCSPMKGHSHVYWYRQLPEEGLKFMVYLQKENIIDESGMPKERFSAEFPKEGPSILRIQQVVRGDSAAYFCASSPLGLAGIADTQYFGPGTRLTVL.

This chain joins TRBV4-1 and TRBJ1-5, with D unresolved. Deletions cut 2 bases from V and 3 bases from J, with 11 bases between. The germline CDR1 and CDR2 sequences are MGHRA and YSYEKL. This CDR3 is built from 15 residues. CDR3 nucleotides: TGCGCCAGCAGCCAAATTTCCGGGTACAATCAGCCCCAGCATTTT. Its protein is CASSQISGYNQPQHF.

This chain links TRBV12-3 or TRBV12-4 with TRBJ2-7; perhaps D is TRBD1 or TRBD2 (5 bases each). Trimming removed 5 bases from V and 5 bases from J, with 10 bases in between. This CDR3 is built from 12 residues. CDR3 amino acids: CASSVGAHEQYF. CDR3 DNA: TGTGCCAGCAGTGTCGGGGCCCACGAGCAGTACTTC.

CDR3 bases: TGTGCCAGCTCCGAACTCGCACGGGGGCGCAATTCACCCCTCCACTTT. Translated, it gives CASSELARGRNSPLHF. The chain couples TRBV18 to TRBJ1-6, with D possibly matching TRBD1 (6 bases). The CDR3 contains 16 residues. The germline V gene has CDR1 KGHSH and CDR2 LQKENI. V was clipped by 6 bases and J by 7 bases, with 19 bases between them.

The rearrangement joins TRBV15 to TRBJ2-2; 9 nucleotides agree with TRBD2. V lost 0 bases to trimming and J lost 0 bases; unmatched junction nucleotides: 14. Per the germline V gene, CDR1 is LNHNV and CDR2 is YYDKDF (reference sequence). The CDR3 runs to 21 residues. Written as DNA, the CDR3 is TGTGCCACCAGCAGAGATTTTGGGGGTAGCGGGGGACCCGCGAACACCGGGGAGCTGTTTTTT. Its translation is CATSRDFGGSGGPANTGELFF. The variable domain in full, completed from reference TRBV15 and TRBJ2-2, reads DAMVIQNPRYQVTQFGKPVTLSCSQTLNHNVMYWYQQKSSQAPKLLFHYYDKDFNNEADTPDNFQSRRPNTSFCFLDIRSPGLGDTAMYLCATSRDFGGSGGPANTGELFFGEGSRLTVL.

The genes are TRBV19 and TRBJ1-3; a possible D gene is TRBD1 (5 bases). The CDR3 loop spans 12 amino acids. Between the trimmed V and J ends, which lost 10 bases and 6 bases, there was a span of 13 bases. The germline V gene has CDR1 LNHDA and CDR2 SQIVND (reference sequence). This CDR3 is CATGLTVNTIYF. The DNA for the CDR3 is TGTGCCACCGGACTGACAGTAAACACCATATATTTT.

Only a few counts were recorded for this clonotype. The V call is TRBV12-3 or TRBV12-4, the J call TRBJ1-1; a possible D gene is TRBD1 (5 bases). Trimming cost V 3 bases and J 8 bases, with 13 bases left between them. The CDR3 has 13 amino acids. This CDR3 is CASSFIQEGEAFF. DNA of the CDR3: TGTGCCAGCAGTTTTATACAGGAGGGAGAAGCTTTCTTT.

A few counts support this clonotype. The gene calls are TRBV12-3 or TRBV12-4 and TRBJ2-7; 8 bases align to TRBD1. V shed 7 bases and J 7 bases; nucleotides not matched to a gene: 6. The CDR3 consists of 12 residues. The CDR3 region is CASKRQGWEQYF. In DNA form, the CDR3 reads TGTGCCAGCAAACGACAGGGGTGGGAGCAGTACTTC.

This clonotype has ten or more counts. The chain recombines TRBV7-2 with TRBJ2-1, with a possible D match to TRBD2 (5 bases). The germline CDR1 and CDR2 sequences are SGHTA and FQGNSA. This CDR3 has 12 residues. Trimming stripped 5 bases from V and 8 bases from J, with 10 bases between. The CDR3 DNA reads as TGTGCCAGCAGCCAACTAGGGTATGAGCAGTTCTTC. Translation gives CASSQLGYEQFF.

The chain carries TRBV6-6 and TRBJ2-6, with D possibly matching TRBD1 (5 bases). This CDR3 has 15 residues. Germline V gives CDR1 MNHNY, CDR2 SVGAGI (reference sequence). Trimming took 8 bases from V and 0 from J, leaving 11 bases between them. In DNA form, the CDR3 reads TGTGCCAGCCAGGACAAGGACTCTGGGGCCAACGTCCTGACTTTC. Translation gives CASQDKDSGANVLTF.